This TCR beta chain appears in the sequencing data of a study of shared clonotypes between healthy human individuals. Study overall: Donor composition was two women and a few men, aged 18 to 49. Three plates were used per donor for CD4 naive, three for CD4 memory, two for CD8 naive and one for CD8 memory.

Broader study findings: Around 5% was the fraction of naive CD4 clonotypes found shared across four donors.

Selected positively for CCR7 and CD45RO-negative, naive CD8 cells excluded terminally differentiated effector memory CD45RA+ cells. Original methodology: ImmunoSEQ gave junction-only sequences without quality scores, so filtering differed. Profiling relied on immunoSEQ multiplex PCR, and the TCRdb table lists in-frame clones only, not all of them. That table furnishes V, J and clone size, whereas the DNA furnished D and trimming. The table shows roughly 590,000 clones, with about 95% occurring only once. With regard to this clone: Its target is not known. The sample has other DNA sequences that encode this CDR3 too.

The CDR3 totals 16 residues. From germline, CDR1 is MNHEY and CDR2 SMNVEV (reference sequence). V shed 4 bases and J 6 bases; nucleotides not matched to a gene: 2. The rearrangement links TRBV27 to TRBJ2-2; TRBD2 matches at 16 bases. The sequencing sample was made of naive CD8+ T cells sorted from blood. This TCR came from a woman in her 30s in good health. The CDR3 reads CASSSGTSGRAGELFF. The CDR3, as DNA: TGTGCCAGCAGTTCCGGGACTAGCGGGAGGGCCGGGGAGCTGTTTTTT.